A selection of T cell receptor beta chains follows, all from one sample in a study of T cell responses to AZD1222 COVID-19 vaccine. The method was immunoSEQ multiplex PCR; TCRdb's version includes in-frame clones alone and lacks a portion of them. Of approximately 110,000 clones detected, about 94% appear once; the ten largest clones hold more than 2%. Sequences were derived from peripheral blood, sampled on day 0 of AZD1222 vaccination. These receptors originate from an adult in good health. Each CDR3 is given with its conserved first and last residue. A D gene is named only where the DNA matches it firmly. Expanded clones get a size class; other rows say once, few or many, or leave the size out.

cdr3_aa cdr3_nt d_call v_call clone_size j_call
CASSPRTGFNEKLFF TGTGCCAGCAGCCCAAGGACAGGGTTTAATGAAAAACTGTTTTTT TRBD1 TRBV9 . TRBJ1-4
CASSLAGTAGTQYF TGTGCCAGCAGCTTGGCCGGGACAGCGGGTACGCAGTATTTT . TRBV5-8 . TRBJ2-3
CASSSPDRASYTF TGTGCCAGCAGCTCTCCAGACAGGGCCAGCTACACCTTC TRBD1 TRBV12-3/TRBV12-4 . TRBJ1-2
CASSPRGFTYEQYF TGTGCCAGTAGTCCAAGAGGTTTCACCTACGAGCAGTACTTC . TRBV19 . TRBJ2-7
CASSLEWTGNTEAFF TGCGCCAGCAGCTTGGAGTGGACAGGGAACACTGAAGCTTTCTTT TRBD1 TRBV5-1 . TRBJ1-1
CATQGGTYQPQHF TGTGCCACCCAGGGTGGCACCTATCAGCCCCAGCATTTT . TRBV24-1 . TRBJ1-5
CASSLETKQFF TGTGCCAGCAGCTTGGAGACAAAGCAGTTCTTC . TRBV7-9 . TRBJ2-1
CAISKAGGTYEQYF TGTGCCATCTCTAAGGCGGGAGGGACCTACGAGCAGTACTTC TRBD2 TRBV10-3 . TRBJ2-7
CASSLGAERTYEQYF TGTGCCAGCAGCTTGGGGGCGGAGAGGACCTACGAGCAGTACTTC . TRBV5-6 . TRBJ2-7
CASSLTDRGYGYTF TGTGCCAGCAGCTTAACCGACAGGGGATATGGCTACACCTTC TRBD1 TRBV7-9 . TRBJ1-2
CAISRDRVGEKLFF TGTGCCATCAGTCGAGACAGGGTTGGCGAAAAACTGTTTTTT TRBD1 TRBV10-3 . TRBJ1-4
CASSLVPSGGEKLFF TGTGCCAGCAGCTTGGTCCCCTCCGGCGGGGAAAAACTGTTTTTT . TRBV5-4 . TRBJ1-4
CASSLYRANGYTF TGTGCCAGCAGCTTGTACAGGGCCAACGGCTACACCTTC . TRBV5-4 once TRBJ1-2
CASSQQSGYSYNEQFF TGCGCCAGCAGCCAACAGAGCGGTTACTCCTACAATGAGCAGTTCTTC . TRBV4-3 . TRBJ2-1
CASSMTGLVDTQYF TGTGCCAGTAGTATGACGGGACTAGTGGATACGCAGTATTTT TRBD2 TRBV19 . TRBJ2-3
CASSLGVGDGYTF TGTGCCAGCAGCTTAGGGGTAGGGGACGGCTACACCTTC . TRBV7-9 . TRBJ1-2
CASSIGLRTQETQYF TGTGCCAGTAGTATCGGACTCCGGACGCAAGAGACCCAGTACTTC . TRBV19 . TRBJ2-5
CASSIGASGSSYNEQFF TGTGCCAGTAGTATAGGGGCTAGCGGAAGCTCCTACAATGAGCAGTTCTTC TRBD2 TRBV19 . TRBJ2-1
CASSLDLAGGPSFF TGTGCCAGCAGCTTGGATCTAGCGGGGGGGCCTTCGTTCTTC TRBD2 TRBV5-4 . TRBJ2-1
CASSYSQVSRNEQFF TGTGCCAGCAGTTACTCGCAGGTTTCTAGAAATGAGCAGTTCTTC . TRBV6-6 . TRBJ2-1
CASSEYIYTEAFF TGCGCCAGCAGTGAATACATCTACACTGAAGCTTTCTTT . TRBV10-1 . TRBJ1-1
CASSLADRFTVQYF TGTGCCAGCAGCCTAGCCGATCGTTTTACCGTGCAGTATTTT . TRBV7-6 . TRBJ2-3
CASSPLRTGALEAFF TGTGCCAGCAGCCCCCTAAGGACAGGGGCGCTTGAAGCTTTCTTT TRBD1 TRBV11-2 . TRBJ1-1
CASSELRQAINEKLFF TGTGCCAGCAGTGAACTTAGACAGGCAATAAATGAAAAACTGTTTTTT . TRBV6-1 . TRBJ1-4
CASRYQGGTEAFF TGTGCCAGCAGGTACCAGGGTGGCACTGAAGCTTTCTTT . TRBV6-5 . TRBJ1-1
CASRNLNTEAFF TGTGCCAGCAGGAATCTGAACACTGAAGCTTTCTTT . TRBV6-6 . TRBJ1-1
CASSPPEGSGGGTDTQYF TGTGCCAGCAGCCCACCCGAGGGTAGCGGGGGAGGAACAGATACGCAGTATTTT TRBD2 TRBV11-3 . TRBJ2-3
CASSPIAIRQGGNTEAFF TGTGCCAGCTCACCAATCGCCATCCGACAGGGAGGGAACACTGAAGCTTTCTTT TRBD1 TRBV18 . TRBJ1-1
CASSPTGTNSPLHF TGTGCCAGCAGCCCGACGGGCACTAATTCACCCCTCCACTTT . TRBV7-3 . TRBJ1-6
CASSPKPDRRSYSEAFF TGCGCCAGCAGCCCGAAACCCGACAGGCGTTCATATAGTGAAGCTTTCTTT . TRBV5-1 . TRBJ1-1
CASSLADGTNTEAFF TGTGCCAGCAGCTTAGCCGACGGCACGAACACTGAAGCTTTCTTT . TRBV7-9 . TRBJ1-1
CASDNNNYGYTF TGTGCCAGCGACAACAACAACTATGGCTACACCTTC . TRBV6-5 . TRBJ1-2
CASTGTGSTEAFF TGCGCCAGCACAGGGACAGGGAGCACTGAAGCTTTCTTT TRBD1 TRBV5-1 once TRBJ1-1
CASSLAVGLAGVRNEQFF TGTGCCAGCAGCTTGGCCGTAGGGCTAGCGGGAGTGAGGAATGAGCAGTTCTTC TRBD2 TRBV5-6 . TRBJ2-1